The source of this T cell receptor beta chain is a study of T cell repertoires in cytomegalovirus infection. Study outcomes and limitations: The study identified carriers of CMV plus the relevant HLA from cumulative public TCR beta family frequency.

V shed 5 bases, J shed 0 bases, and the junction held 3 bases outside the gene matches. Germline CDR1 reads LNHDA; CDR2 reads SQIVND (reference sequence). The CDR3 contains 15 residues. A word on this clonotype: Antigen specificity is unknown.

TCRdb redid the calling of the reads with MiXCR, one entry per CDR3 protein. Altogether just over 450,000 distinct CDR3 sequences are present, about 44% being singletons, with the ten largest covering 43%. This sequence joins TRBV19 and TRBJ1-5; 8 bases fit TRBD1. Specimen: cultured PBMCs, collected from culture after CMV antigen stimulation. This receptor was obtained from a human donor in good health (CMV status not recorded). Some clones in this sample may be carry-over from other donors' samples. CDR3 region: CASSDRGYSNQPQHF. The CDR3 nucleotides read TGTGCCAGTAGTGACAGGGGATATAGCAATCAGCCCCAGCATTTT.